This passage covers 11 T cell receptor beta chains from one sample sequenced in a study of blood T cell repertoires in COVID-19. Measured with immunoSEQ multiplex PCR; TCRdb has only the in-frame clones, and not every one. This sample yields about 160,000 clones, of which over 75% are seen a single time; around 2.8% belongs to the top ten. The source material was peripheral blood. The source of these receptors is a man between 65 and 85 years old with acute or convalescent COVID-19.

The rearrangement links TRBV2 to TRBJ1-6, with a weak D call TRBD1 (5 bases). Germline CDR1 and CDR2: SNHLY and FYNNEI. CDR3 size: 15 residues. Deletions cut 6 bases from V and 5 bases from J, with 14 bases between. CDR3 loop: CASREGRANNSPLHF. CDR3 DNA sequence: TGTGCCAGCAGGGAGGGCAGGGCCAATAATTCACCCCTCCACTTT.

The J gene is TRBJ2-5, the V gene TRBV11-2; 7 positions match TRBD2. There are 15 residues in the CDR3. The germline V gene encodes CDR1 SGHAT and CDR2 FQNNGV. Losses at the gene ends were 5 bases for V and 2 bases for J; bases not matched to a gene: 8. CDR3 sequence: CASSHLTSVQETQYF. CDR3 in DNA: TGTGCCAGCAGCCACCTCACTAGCGTGCAAGAGACCCAGTACTTC.

The V call is TRBV19, the J call TRBJ2-4; weak D call: TRBD1 (6 bases). Per the germline V gene, CDR1 is LNHDA and CDR2 is SQIVND (reference sequence). The CDR3 is made up of 14 amino acids. V was clipped by 6 bases and J by 0 bases, with 9 bases between them. CDR3 residues: CASRDRVAKNIQYF. The CDR3 DNA reads as TGTGCCAGTAGGGACAGAGTAGCCAAAAACATTCAGTACTTC.

This clone was observed a few times. The V and J genes are TRBV6-6 and TRBJ1-1, with D hard to call. Germline V gene data show CDR1 as MNHNY and CDR2 as SVGAGI (reference sequence). This CDR3 region has 14 residues. Trimming removed 8 bases at V and 0 bases at J, with 13 bases between. This CDR3 is CASRWAPMNTEAFF. CDR3 DNA: TGTGCCAGCCGATGGGCCCCGATGAACACTGAAGCTTTCTTT.

The V and J genes are TRBV12-3 or TRBV12-4 and TRBJ1-5, with D unresolved. The CDR3 has 13 amino acids. Trimming removed 2 bases at V and 5 bases at J, with 7 bases between. This CDR3 reads CASSLNPDQPQHF. The CDR3 DNA sequence: TGTGCCAGCAGTTTAAATCCGGATCAGCCCCAGCATTTT.

This chain's CDR3 is CASSRYRFLIAKNIQYF. CDR3 sequence (DNA): TGTGCCAGCAGCCGGTACAGGTTTCTTATAGCCAAAAACATTCAGTACTTC. The chain joins TRBV11-3 to TRBJ2-4; maybe TRBD1 (5 bases). The V gene lost 5 bases and the J gene lost 0 bases, with 17 bases spanning the gap. Germline V gene sequence: CDR1 SGHNT, CDR2 YENEEA. The CDR3 consists of 17 residues.

The chain is built from TRBV5-1 and TRBJ1-6, with 8 nucleotides matching TRBD1. V gave up 7 bases and J gave up 0 bases; unmatched junction bases: 15. This CDR3 region has 19 residues. CDR1 and CDR2 (germline): SGHRS, YFSETQ. The chain's CDR3 is CASRAPGTGPSSYNSPLHF. The CDR3 DNA reads as TGCGCCAGCCGTGCCCCAGGGACAGGTCCTAGCTCCTATAATTCACCCCTCCACTTT. Full variable domain (remainder filled in from reference TRBV5-1 and TRBJ1-6): KAGVTQTPRYLIKTRGQQVTLSCSPISGHRSVSWYQQTPGQGLQFLFEYFSETQRNKGNFPGRFSGRQFSNSRSEMNVSTLELGDSALYLCASRAPGTGPSSYNSPLHFGNGTRLTVT.

The chain employs TRBV11-3 and TRBJ2-1; TRBD1 matches at 10 bases. V trimming: 4 bases; J trimming: 6 bases; junction bases outside the gene matches: 6. The germline CDR1 and CDR2 sequences are SGHNT and YENEEA. The CDR3 totals 15 residues. The CDR3 bases are TGTGCCAGCAGCTCCGGGACAGGGGCATTCAATGAGCAGTTCTTC. Residues: CASSSGTGAFNEQFF.

J is TRBJ2-4 and V is TRBV29-1; 9 nucleotides line up with TRBD1. J lost 5 bases, V lost 3 bases, and 5 bases had no gene match. Germline V gives CDR1 SQVTM, CDR2 ANQGSEA. The length of the CDR3 is 14 residues. CDR3 protein: CSVEGQGVQNIQYF. CDR3 in DNA: TGCAGCGTTGAGGGACAGGGCGTCCAAAACATTCAGTACTTC.

This chain connects TRBV30 to TRBJ2-6, with a possible D match to TRBD1 (6 bases). The CDR3 runs to 18 residues. From germline, CDR1 is GTSNPN and CDR2 SVGIG (reference sequence). Trimming removed 0 bases from V and 0 bases from J, with 15 bases in between. Here the CDR3 reads CAWSVIGGGFSGANVLTF. In DNA, the CDR3 is TGTGCCTGGAGTGTAATTGGGGGCGGCTTCTCTGGGGCCAACGTCCTGACTTTC.

The chain joins TRBV27 to TRBJ2-1, with D maybe TRBD2 (5 bases). Trimming took off 2 bases at V and 0 bases at J, with 14 bases between the two ends. CDR3 length: 17 residues. In germline, CDR1 is MNHEY, CDR2 SMNVEV (reference sequence). CDR3 DNA sequence: TGTGCCAGCAGTTTAAGAGGCGGGCGGAGCTCCTACAATGAGCAGTTCTTC. Amino acids: CASSLRGGRSSYNEQFF.